This T cell receptor (beta chain) was found in a study of blood T cell repertoires in COVID-19. Across the study: The United States, Italy and Spain provided the acute and convalescent COVID-19 samples. Sample material is recorded as cDNA or gDNA derived from T cells, B-cell-depleted T cells, or PBMCs.

Original methodology: Counts of nucleated cells, estimated from reference gene primer amplification, were obtained. Assay: immunoSEQ multiplex PCR; the TCRdb copy retains only in-frame clones and omits some. D and trimming were read from the DNA, whereas the V and J calls and clone size are those reported in that table. The data hold fewer than 300,000 clones, with approximately 87% observed a single time. This clone has only one observation. This CDR3 is built from 16 residues. J lost 1 base, V lost 1 base, and 3 bases had no gene match. Germline V gene data show CDR1 as LGHNA and CDR2 as YNFKEQ. Sequencing was performed on peripheral blood. The chain recombines TRBV4-2 with TRBJ2-2; TRBD2 aligns across 7 bases. This TCR was recovered from a woman in her seventies with active or convalescent COVID-19. In DNA, the CDR3 is TGTGCCAGCAGCCAAGGGCTAGCGGTGAACACCGGGGAGCTGTTTTTT. Translating it yields CASSQGLAVNTGELFF.